This T cell receptor (beta chain) was recovered during a study of T cell responses to AZD1222 COVID-19 vaccine. In the study overall: Second-dose intervals near 4 or 12 weeks were combined.

Sequencing used immunoSEQ multiplex PCR; TCRdb keeps in-frame clones, though not all of them. The repertoire consists of tens of thousands of clones, with 65% to 85% occurring once and the leading ten covering about 20%. Study-level results: The donors showed a predominance of white British ancestry and of females, with possible underestimation of clonal diversity. Among those given AZD1222, only five or six were seropositive at baseline.

Germline lookup yields CDR1 DFQATT and CDR2 SNEGSKA (reference sequence). The CDR3 totals 14 residues. The V and J ends lost 3 bases and 1 base respectively, with 10 bases between them. Comments on this clone: Antigen unknown.

The receptor comes from an adult in good health. This specimen consisted of peripheral blood, obtained on day 0 of AZD1222 vaccination. This chain uses TRBV20-1 with TRBJ1-5; D remains unclear. CDR3 coding DNA: TGCAGTGCTAGTCGACCGGGCAGCAATCAGCCCCAGCATTTT. Translation: CSASRPGSNQPQHF.